Listed below are T cell receptor beta chains from one sample, sequenced in a study of cytomegalovirus exposure and HLA in healthy donors. Clones were sequenced by immunoSEQ multiplex PCR, and TCRdb holds only the in-frame ones, with some missing. There are fewer than 95,000 clones in the sample, with 5% held by the top ten. Sequencing input: PBMCs. The receptors stem from a woman aged 35 to 49 in good health and CMV-seropositive. The CDR3 runs from the conserved cysteine through the conserved F or W. The D gene is left open where the match is weak. Not every row has a clone size; where given, it reads once, few, many or a size class.

j_call v_call clone_size d_call cdr3_aa cdr3_nt
TRBJ1-3 TRBV7-2 . . CASSLNTGTGNTIYF TGTGCCAGCAGCTTAAATACAGGAACTGGAAACACCATATATTTT
TRBJ2-1 TRBV27 . TRBD2 CASSSGTTYNEQFF TGTGCCAGCAGTTCTGGGACTACCTACAATGAGCAGTTCTTC
TRBJ2-1 TRBV10-3 . . CAIGTSNEQFF TGTGCCATTGGGACTTCAAATGAGCAGTTCTTC
TRBJ1-2 TRBV5-6 . . CASSLASGIGSYGYTF TGTGCCAGCAGCTTGGCGTCGGGGATCGGCTCCTATGGCTACACCTTC
TRBJ2-1 TRBV5-1 . . CASSLTDSLYNEQLF TGCGCCAGCAGCCTAACCGACAGCCTCTACAATGAGCAGCTCTTC
TRBJ2-6 TRBV18 . TRBD1 CASSPGQATSGANVLTF TGTGCCAGCTCACCGGGACAGGCGACCTCTGGGGCCAACGTCCTGACTTTC
TRBJ1-5 TRBV6-6 . . CASKGGGEVRNQPQHF TGTGCCAGCAAAGGAGGAGGGGAGGTACGGAATCAGCCCCAGCATTTT
TRBJ1-4 TRBV7-7 . TRBD1 CASSLGNRGQEKLFF TGTGCCAGCAGCCTTGGAAACAGGGGGCAGGAAAAACTGTTTTTT
TRBJ2-7 TRBV13 . TRBD2 CASSLSGGAYEQYF TGTGCCAGCAGCTTAAGCGGGGGGGCCTACGAGCAGTACTTC
TRBJ2-3 TRBV7-2 . TRBD2 CASSSEAGDTDTQYF TGTGCCAGCAGCTCTGAAGCGGGAGACACAGATACGCAGTATTTT
TRBJ1-4 TRBV2 . TRBD1 CASRVPGQATNEKLFF TGTGCCAGCAGGGTCCCGGGACAGGCAACTAATGAAAAACTGTTTTTT
TRBJ2-7 TRBV5-6 . . CASSLGWPNYEQYF TGTGCCAGCAGCTTGGGATGGCCGAACTACGAGCAGTACTTC
TRBJ2-2 TRBV5-5 . TRBD1 CASRPGTGGTGELFF TGTGCCAGCAGGCCCGGGACAGGGGGCACCGGGGAGCTGTTTTTT
TRBJ2-2 TRBV7-6 . . CASSLGWQNGGELFF TGTGCCAGCAGCTTAGGTTGGCAGAATGGCGGGGAGCTGTTTTTT
TRBJ1-1 TRBV7-9 . . CASSFTGEATEAFF TGTGCCAGCAGCTTTACGGGTGAGGCCACTGAAGCTTTCTTT
TRBJ1-4 TRBV6-1 . TRBD1 CASRPGTGVEKLFF TGTGCCAGCAGGCCCGGGACAGGGGTTGAAAAACTGTTTTTT
TRBJ2-1 TRBV7-2 . TRBD2 CASSLVAGRDEQFF TGTGCCAGCAGCTTAGTAGCGGGGCGGGATGAGCAGTTCTTC
TRBJ1-5 TRBV10-3 medium-sized . CATGDIDQPQHF TGTGCCACCGGGGACATTGATCAGCCCCAGCATTTT
TRBJ1-1 TRBV19 . TRBD1 CASSRDRSYTEAFF TGTGCCAGTAGTAGGGACAGGTCCTACACTGAAGCTTTCTTT
TRBJ1-5 TRBV18 . . CASSPGGVNQPQHF TGTGCCAGCTCACCGGGGGGGGTGAACCAGCCCCAGCATTTT
TRBJ2-5 TRBV4-2 . TRBD2 CASSQEAGAFSETQYF TGTGCCAGCAGCCAAGAAGCGGGGGCCTTCTCGGAGACCCAGTACTTC
TRBJ2-1 TRBV18 . TRBD2 CASSLAGNEQFF TGTGCCAGCTCACTAGCGGGCAATGAGCAGTTCTTC
TRBJ2-3 TRBV6-1 . TRBD1 CASSEMGQGTDTQYF TGTGCCAGCAGTGAAATGGGACAGGGCACAGATACGCAGTATTTT
TRBJ2-7 TRBV28 . TRBD2 CASSSRTSGRSAAYEQYF TGTGCCAGCAGCTCCCGGACTAGCGGGAGATCGGCGGCCTACGAGCAGTACTTC
TRBJ2-5 TRBV7-3 . TRBD2 CASSLAGGPKTQYF TGTGCCAGCAGCTTAGCGGGGGGGCCGAAGACCCAGTACTTC
TRBJ2-7 TRBV5-6 . . CASAKSGVHEQYF TGTGCCAGCGCAAAGTCAGGTGTCCACGAGCAGTACTTC
TRBJ2-7 TRBV18 . TRBD2 CASSPPGTSEVHEQYF TGTGCCAGCTCACCACCCGGGACTAGCGAGGTCCACGAGCAGTACTTC
TRBJ2-3 TRBV5-8 . . CASSSRGGHGTDTQYF TGTGCCAGCAGTTCGAGGGGGGGCCACGGCACAGATACGCAGTATTTT
TRBJ1-1 TRBV18 . TRBD1 CASSPGQGGTEAFF TGTGCCAGCTCACCTGGACAGGGTGGGACTGAAGCTTTCTTT
TRBJ2-3 TRBV11-3 . . CASSLGASDTQYF TGTGCCAGCAGCTTAGGGGCGTCAGATACGCAGTATTTT
TRBJ2-3 TRBV30 . . CAWRDDRRFTDTQYF TGTGCCTGGAGAGACGACAGGCGATTCACAGATACGCAGTATTTT
TRBJ2-5 TRBV7-2 . TRBD2 CASSLDWGLPETQYF TGTGCCAGCAGCTTAGATTGGGGACTACCAGAGACCCAGTACTTC
TRBJ2-1 TRBV7-9 . . CASSLRQGGHNEQFF TGTGCCAGCAGCTTAAGGCAGGGGGGCCACAATGAGCAGTTCTTC
TRBJ1-5 TRBV4-3 . . CASSQAWGSGNQPQHF TGCGCCAGCAGCCAGGCCTGGGGCTCAGGCAATCAGCCCCAGCATTTT
TRBJ2-7 TRBV7-2 . . CASSLRRVYEQYF TGTGCCAGCAGCTTACGTCGTGTTTACGAGCAGTACTTC
TRBJ2-5 TRBV5-1 . . CASSLIETQYF TGCGCCAGCAGCCTAATAGAGACCCAGTACTTC
TRBJ2-7 TRBV9 . TRBD2 CASSPRDSGAYYEQYF TGTGCCAGCAGCCCTCGTGATAGCGGGGCATACTACGAGCAGTACTTC
TRBJ2-1 TRBV10-3 . TRBD1 CAISLGQGVLVNEQFF TGTGCCATCAGTTTGGGACAGGGGGTATTAGTCAATGAGCAGTTCTTC
TRBJ2-7 TRBV9 . TRBD2 CASSVDPSGTYEQYF TGTGCCAGCAGCGTAGACCCTAGCGGGACGTACGAGCAGTACTTC
TRBJ2-1 TRBV7-2 . TRBD2 CASRLGGGGNNEQFF TGTGCCAGCAGATTGGGCGGGGGGGGGAACAATGAGCAGTTCTTC
TRBJ2-7 TRBV19 . . CASSPGYSYEQYF TGTGCCAGTAGTCCGGGTTACTCCTACGAGCAGTACTTC
TRBJ1-5 TRBV2 . . CASRRGLIQPQHF TGTGCCAGCAGGCGGGGTCTAATCCAGCCCCAGCATTTT
TRBJ2-5 TRBV15 . TRBD1 CATSKGQQETQYF TGTGCCACCAGCAAGGGACAGCAAGAGACCCAGTACTTC
TRBJ1-2 TRBV7-3 . . CASSPRTESPYGYTF TGTGCCAGCAGCCCCCGGACAGAGAGTCCCTATGGCTACACCTTC
TRBJ2-3 TRBV7-3 . TRBD2 CASSSPGTSGRGPDTQYF TGTGCCAGCAGCTCCCCCGGGACTAGCGGGAGGGGGCCAGATACGCAGTATTTT